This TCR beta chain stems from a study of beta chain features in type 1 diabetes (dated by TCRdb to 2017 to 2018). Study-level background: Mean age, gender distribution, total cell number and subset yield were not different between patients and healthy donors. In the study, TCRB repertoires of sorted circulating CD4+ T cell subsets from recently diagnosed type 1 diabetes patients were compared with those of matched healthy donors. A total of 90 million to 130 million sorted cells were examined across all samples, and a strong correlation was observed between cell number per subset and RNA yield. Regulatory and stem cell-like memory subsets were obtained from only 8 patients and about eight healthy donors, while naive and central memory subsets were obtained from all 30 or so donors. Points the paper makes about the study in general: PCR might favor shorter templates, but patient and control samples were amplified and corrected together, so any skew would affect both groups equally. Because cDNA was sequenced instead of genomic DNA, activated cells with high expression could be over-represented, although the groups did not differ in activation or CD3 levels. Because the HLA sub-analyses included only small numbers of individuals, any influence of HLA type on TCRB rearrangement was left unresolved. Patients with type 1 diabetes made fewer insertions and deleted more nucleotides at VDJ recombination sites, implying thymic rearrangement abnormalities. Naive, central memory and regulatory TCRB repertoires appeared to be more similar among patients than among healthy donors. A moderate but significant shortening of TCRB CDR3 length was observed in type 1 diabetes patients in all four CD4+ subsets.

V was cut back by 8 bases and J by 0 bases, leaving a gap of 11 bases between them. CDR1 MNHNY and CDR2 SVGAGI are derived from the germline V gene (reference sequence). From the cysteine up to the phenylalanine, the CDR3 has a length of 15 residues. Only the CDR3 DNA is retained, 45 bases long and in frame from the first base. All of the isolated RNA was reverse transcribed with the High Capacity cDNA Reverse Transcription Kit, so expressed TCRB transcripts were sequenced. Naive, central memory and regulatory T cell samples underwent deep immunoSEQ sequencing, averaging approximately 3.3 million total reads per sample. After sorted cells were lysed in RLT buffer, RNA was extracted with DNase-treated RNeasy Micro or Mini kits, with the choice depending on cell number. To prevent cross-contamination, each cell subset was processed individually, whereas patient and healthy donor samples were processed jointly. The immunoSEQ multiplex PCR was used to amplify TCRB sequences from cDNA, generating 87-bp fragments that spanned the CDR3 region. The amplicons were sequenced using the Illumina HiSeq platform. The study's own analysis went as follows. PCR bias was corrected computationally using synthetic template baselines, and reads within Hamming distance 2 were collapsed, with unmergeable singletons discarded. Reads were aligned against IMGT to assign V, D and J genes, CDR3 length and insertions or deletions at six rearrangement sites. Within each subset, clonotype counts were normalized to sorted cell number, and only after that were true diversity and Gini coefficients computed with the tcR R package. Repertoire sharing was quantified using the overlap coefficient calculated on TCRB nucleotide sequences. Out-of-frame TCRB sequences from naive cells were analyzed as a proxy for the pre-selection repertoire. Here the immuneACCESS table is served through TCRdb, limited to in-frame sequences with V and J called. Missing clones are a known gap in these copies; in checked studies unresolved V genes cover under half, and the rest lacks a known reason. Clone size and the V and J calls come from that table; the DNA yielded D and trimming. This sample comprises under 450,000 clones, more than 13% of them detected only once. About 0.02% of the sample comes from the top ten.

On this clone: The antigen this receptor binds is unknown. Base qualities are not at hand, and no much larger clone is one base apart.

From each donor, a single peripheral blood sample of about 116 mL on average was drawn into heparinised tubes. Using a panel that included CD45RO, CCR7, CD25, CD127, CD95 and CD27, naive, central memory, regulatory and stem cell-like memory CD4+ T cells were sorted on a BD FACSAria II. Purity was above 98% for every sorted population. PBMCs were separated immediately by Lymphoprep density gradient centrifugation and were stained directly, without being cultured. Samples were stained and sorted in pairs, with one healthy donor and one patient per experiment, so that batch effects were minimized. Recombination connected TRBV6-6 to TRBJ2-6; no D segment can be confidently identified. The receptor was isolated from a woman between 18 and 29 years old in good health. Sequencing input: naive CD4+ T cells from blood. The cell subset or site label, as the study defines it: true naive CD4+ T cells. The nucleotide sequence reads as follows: TGTGCCAGCGTACCATTGAGCTCTGGGGCCAACGTCCTGACTTTC. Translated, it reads CASVPLSSGANVLTF.